This record covers a single T cell receptor (beta chain). Produced via immunoSEQ multiplex PCR; TCRdb's table is partial and in-frame only. The sample shows more than 550,000 clones, 70% to 90% of them seen only once. Germline CDR1 is LNHDA and CDR2 is SQIVND (reference sequence). With V trimmed by 3 bases and J by 4 bases, 19 bases remained unmatched. There are 19 residues in the CDR3. This record comes from a study of shared T cell receptors in the human thymus. This same sample was also part of a study on human thymus T cells. That investigation notes: Corrective heart surgery yielded resections, and these provided the thymus tissue. Biased V and J segment usage appeared in thymus and peripheral blood.

This TCR was recovered from a girl younger than two with a congenital heart defect. The sequencing sample was made of thymocytes. The rearrangement joins TRBV19 to TRBJ2-5; 8 nucleotides match TRBD2. CDR3 sequence (DNA): TGTGCCAGTAGTATGCCCCAACCAGACCTGGGACTAGGGCGAGAGACCCAGTACTTC. Encoded protein: CASSMPQPDLGLGRETQYF.